Included here is one T cell receptor (beta chain) sequence, with context. The antigen is not known. V shed 4 bases and J shed 4 bases, with 5 bases lying between them. The length of the CDR3 is 10 residues. Germline V gene data show CDR1 as SQVTM and CDR2 as ANQGSEA. The source of the sample is a study of graft-versus-host responses after intestinal transplantation. Study in general: Anti-thymocyte globulin served as induction for all recipients, who then took tacrolimus and steroids for two to three years.

Here immunoSEQ multiplex PCR was the method, and the copy in TCRdb shows in-frame clones only, minus some. The sample holds more than 95,000 clones, about 90% seen once. The sequence came from a human donor who received an intestinal transplant. The genes are TRBV29-1 and TRBJ2-7; D might be TRBD2 (5 bases). The sequenced sample was unstimulated CD4+ T cells sorted from spleen or lymph node cells, obtained before intestinal transplant. CDR3 sequence: CSVGTYEQYF. As DNA, the CDR3 is TGCAGCGTTGGGACTTACGAGCAGTACTTC.